Reported below is one T cell receptor (beta chain). Per the original methods: Amplification with reference gene primers provided the estimates of nucleated cell counts. The data were produced by immunoSEQ multiplex PCR, yet TCRdb's version contains in-frame clones alone and is incomplete. The DNA gave D and trimming, while V, J and clone size come from that table. The data hold 200,000 to 250,000 clones, with roughly four fifths observed a single time. Germline V gene data show CDR1 as KGHSH and CDR2 as LQKENI. V dropped 2 bases and J dropped 1; count of bases not matched to a gene: 5. The CDR3 runs 18 residues. This sample is part of a study of blood T cell repertoires in COVID-19. Background on the study: Italy, Spain and the United States were the sources of the convalescent and acute COVID-19 samples. T cells, B-cell-depleted T cells, or PBMCs supplied cDNA or gDNA.

The V and J genes are TRBV18 and TRBJ2-1; 13 nucleotides align to TRBD2. Sequencing used peripheral blood. This clonotype was sampled from a woman between 40 and 55 years old with acute or convalescent COVID-19. CDR3 loop: CASSPGTSGTPSYNEQFF. The DNA for the CDR3 is TGTGCCAGCTCACCAGGGACTAGCGGGACACCGTCCTACAATGAGCAGTTCTTC.